A selection of T cell receptor beta chains follows, all from one sample in a study of blood T cell repertoires in COVID-19. TCRdb's copy holds only in-frame clones and misses some; the assay was immunoSEQ multiplex PCR. The sample lists a few hundred thousand clones, roughly 89% seen once, with approximately 4.1% in the top ten. The sample was PBMCs or T cells enriched from blood (not recorded which). Every receptor here comes from a woman aged 25-40 years who had recovered from COVID-19. Each CDR3 is given with its conserved first and last residue. Each record gives: D gene, J gene, clone size, V gene, CDR3 DNA, CDR3 protein. D genes are given only for firm matches. Only some rows state a clone size, as once, few, many or a class for expanded clones.

>-|TRBJ1-2|once|TRBV5-6
TGTGCCAGCAGCTTGGGGCTTGGCGGCTACACCTTC
CASSLGLGGYTF
>-|TRBJ1-2|-|TRBV5-1
TGCGCCAGCAGCTTGGACGGGGATGGCTACACCTTC
CASSLDGDGYTF
>-|TRBJ1-4|-|TRBV5-8
TGTGCCAGCACCTTGGTTAGAGGGAATGAAAAACTGTTTTTT
CASTLVRGNEKLFF
>TRBD1|TRBJ2-2|-|TRBV5-4
TGTGCCAGCAGCTTCGACAGGGGGTCAAACACCGGGGAGCTGTTTTTT
CASSFDRGSNTGELFF
>-|TRBJ1-1|-|TRBV28
TGTGCCAGCATCTCATGGGGGGGCCGAATTGAAGCTTTCTTT
CASISWGGRIEAFF
>TRBD2|TRBJ2-7|-|TRBV7-9
TGTGCCAGCACCTCTAGCGGGAGCGGGTACGAGCAGTACTTC
CASTSSGSGYEQYF
>-|TRBJ1-5|-|TRBV6-8
TGTGCCAGCAGCCCAGGGATTAGGAATCAGCCCCAGCATTTT
CASSPGIRNQPQHF
>TRBD1|TRBJ1-3|-|TRBV4-1
TGCGCCAGCAGTCCTGGACAGGCGCGTTCTGGAAACACCATATATTTT
CASSPGQARSGNTIYF
>TRBD1|TRBJ2-7|-|TRBV30
TGTGCCTGTACCCAGGGGGCGATATCCTACGAGCAGTACTTC
CACTQGAISYEQYF
>TRBD1|TRBJ1-5|-|TRBV27
TGTGCCAGCAGTCCTCGGGAGGGGGCAAGGAGGCAGCCCCAGCATTTT
CASSPREGARRQPQHF